This TCR beta chain was captured by sequencing in a study of T cell responses to AZD1222 COVID-19 vaccine. There are 15 residues in the CDR3. J gave up 0 bases and V 8 bases, and 6 bases lay outside the gene matches. CDR1 and CDR2 (germline): SGHTA, FQGNSA. Measured with immunoSEQ multiplex PCR; TCRdb has only the in-frame clones, and not every one. The table shows 60,000 to 75,000 clones, with 80% to 90% occurring only once. Whole-study results and caveats: As reported, nearly half of all spike-specific TCRs target variant regions that are unmutated. Rises in breadth and depth of Spike-specific TCRs came after two AZD1222 doses.

This clone was found a few times. Its antigen is as yet unknown. The chain recombines TRBV7-2 with TRBJ1-5; 8 bases match TRBD1. The source material was peripheral blood, sampled on day 0 of AZD1222 vaccination. This receptor was identified in an adult in good health. The CDR3 region is CASRGQAHSNQPQHF. CDR3 nucleotide sequence: TGTGCCAGCCGGGGACAGGCTCATAGCAATCAGCCCCAGCATTTT.